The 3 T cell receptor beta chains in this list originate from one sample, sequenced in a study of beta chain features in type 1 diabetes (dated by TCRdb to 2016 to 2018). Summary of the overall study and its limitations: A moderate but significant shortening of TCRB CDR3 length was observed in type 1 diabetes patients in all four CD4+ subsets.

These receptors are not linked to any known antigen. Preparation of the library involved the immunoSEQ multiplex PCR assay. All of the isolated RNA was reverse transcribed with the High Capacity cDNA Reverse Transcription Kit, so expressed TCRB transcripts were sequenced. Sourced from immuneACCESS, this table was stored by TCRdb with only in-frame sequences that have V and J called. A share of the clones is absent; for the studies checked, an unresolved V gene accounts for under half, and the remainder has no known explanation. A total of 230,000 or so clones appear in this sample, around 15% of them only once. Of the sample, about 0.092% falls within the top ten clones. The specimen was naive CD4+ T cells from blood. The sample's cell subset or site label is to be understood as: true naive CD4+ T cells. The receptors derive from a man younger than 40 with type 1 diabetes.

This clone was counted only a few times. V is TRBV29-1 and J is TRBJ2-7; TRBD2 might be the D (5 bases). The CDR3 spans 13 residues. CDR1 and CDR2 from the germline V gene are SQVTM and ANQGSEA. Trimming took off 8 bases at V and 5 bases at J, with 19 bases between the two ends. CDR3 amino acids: CSFNRGPNHEQYF. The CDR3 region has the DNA TGCAGCTTCAACCGGGGTCCTAACCACGAGCAGTACTTC.

The CDR3 DNA reads TGTGCCAGCAGTAGGACTAGCGGGAGCGGGGGAGAGACCCAGTACTTC. Translated, it gives CASSRTSGSGGETQYF. The chain combines TRBV9 with TRBJ2-5, with 13 positions matching TRBD2. Germline V gives CDR1 SGDLS, CDR2 YYNGEE. The CDR3 runs 16 residues. J lost 4 bases, V lost 5 bases, and 8 bases had no gene match.

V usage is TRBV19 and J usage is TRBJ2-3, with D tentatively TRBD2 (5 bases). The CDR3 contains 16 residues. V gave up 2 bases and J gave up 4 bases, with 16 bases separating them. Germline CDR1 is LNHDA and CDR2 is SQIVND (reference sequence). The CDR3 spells CASSIFGDSGADTQYF. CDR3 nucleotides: TGTGCCAGTAGTATATTCGGGGATTCTGGGGCAGATACGCAGTATTTT. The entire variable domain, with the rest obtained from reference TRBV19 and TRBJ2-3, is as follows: DGGITQSPKYLFRKEGQNVTLSCEQNLNHDAMYWYRQDPGQGLRLIYYSQIVNDFQKGDIAEGYSVSREKKESFPLTVTSAQKNPTAFYLCASSIFGDSGADTQYFGPGTRLTVL.